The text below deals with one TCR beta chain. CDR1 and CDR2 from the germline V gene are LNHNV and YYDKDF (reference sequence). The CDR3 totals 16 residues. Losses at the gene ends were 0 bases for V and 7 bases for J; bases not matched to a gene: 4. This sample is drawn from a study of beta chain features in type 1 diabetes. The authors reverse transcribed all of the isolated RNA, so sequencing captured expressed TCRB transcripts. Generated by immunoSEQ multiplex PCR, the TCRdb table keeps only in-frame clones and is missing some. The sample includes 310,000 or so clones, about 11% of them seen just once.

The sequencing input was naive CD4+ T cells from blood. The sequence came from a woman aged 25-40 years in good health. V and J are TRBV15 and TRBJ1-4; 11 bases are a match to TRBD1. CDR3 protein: CATSRDGTGGFEKLFF. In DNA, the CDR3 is TGTGCCACCAGCAGAGATGGGACAGGGGGTTTTGAAAAACTGTTTTTT.